Shown below are 24 T cell receptor beta chains from a single sample sequenced in a study of blood T cell repertoires in COVID-19. The repertoire was sequenced with immunoSEQ multiplex PCR; TCRdb's copy has only in-frame clones and lacks some. This table holds roughly 200,000 clones, about 87% found once. Source material: peripheral blood. The receptors were gathered from a woman younger than 30 who had recovered from COVID-19.

The rearrangement joins TRBV5-8 to TRBJ2-3; tentative D call: TRBD1 (5 bases). Germline V lookup: CDR1 SGHTS, CDR2 YDEGEE. The CDR3 covers 15 residues. Trimming pared 0 bases from V and 3 bases from J, leaving 11 bases between. The CDR3 sequence: CASSLADSGTDTQYF. The CDR3 nucleotides read TGTGCCAGCAGCTTGGCCGACTCAGGGACAGATACGCAGTATTTT.

This clone was seen only a few times. The chain uses TRBV4-1 and TRBJ2-2, with a tentative D call TRBD1 (5 bases). The CDR3 is 17 residues long. In germline, CDR1 is MGHRA, CDR2 YSYEKL. Trimming shortened V by 0 bases and J by 4 bases, and 15 bases separated the two germline ends. The CDR3 region is CASSQEEGAPGTGELFF. The CDR3 nucleotides are TGCGCCAGCAGCCAAGAGGAAGGGGCCCCGGGCACCGGGGAGCTGTTTTTT.

V usage is TRBV7-3 and J usage is TRBJ2-1, with 14 positions matching TRBD2. This CDR3 contains 16 residues. The germline CDR1 and CDR2 sequences are SGHTA and FQGTGA. The junction had 6 bases not matched to a gene; V was cut back by 5 bases and J by 6 bases. The CDR3 loop reads CASSPLTSGRANEQFF. The CDR3 nucleotides are TGTGCCAGCAGCCCCCTGACTAGCGGGAGGGCCAATGAGCAGTTCTTC.

The chain employs TRBV19 and TRBJ2-2, with a possible D match to TRBD2 (5 bases). The V and J ends lost 5 bases and 6 bases respectively, with 19 bases between them. The CDR3 length is 16 residues. CDR1 is LNHDA, CDR2 SQIVND, per germline (reference sequence). The CDR3 loop is CASSPQLLALAGELFF. The CDR3 nucleotides read TGTGCCAGTAGTCCGCAGCTCCTAGCTCTCGCCGGGGAGCTGTTTTTT.

The chain carries TRBV7-9 and TRBJ1-4; weak D call: TRBD1 (6 bases). The CDR3 contains 16 residues. Looked up from germline, CDR1 is SEHNR and CDR2 is FQNEAQ (reference sequence). The V end was cut by 2 bases, the J end by 7 bases, with 17 bases between. CDR3 sequence reads: CASSLKKQGWGEKLFF. DNA of the CDR3: TGTGCCAGCAGCTTAAAAAAACAGGGTTGGGGTGAAAAACTGTTTTTT.

J is TRBJ2-1 and V is TRBV5-1, with D unclear. CDR3 length: 15 residues. Germline CDR1 and CDR2: SGHRS and YFSETQ. V lost 3 bases and J 0 bases, leaving 10 bases between the germline ends. CDR3 nucleotides: TGCGCCAGCAGCTCAGCGAAAAGCTCCTACAATGAGCAGTTCTTC. This codes for CASSSAKSSYNEQFF.

V is TRBV5-8 and J is TRBJ1-4; D is uncertain. Per germline, CDR1 SGHTS and CDR2 YDEGEE. CDR3 length: 14 amino acids. Trimming cost V 2 bases and J 1 base, with 6 bases left between them. CDR3 DNA sequence: TGTGCCAGCAGCTTTCACAGAACTAATGAAAAACTGTTTTTT. It is translated as CASSFHRTNEKLFF.

The chain is built from TRBV24-1 and TRBJ1-1; 9 nucleotides match TRBD1. CDR3 size: 16 residues. From germline, CDR1 is KGHDR and CDR2 SFDVKD. The trim removed 3 bases at V and 4 bases at J, leaving 8 bases unmatched. The CDR3 spells CATSDTRGTGITEAFF. The CDR3, as DNA: TGTGCCACCAGTGATACCCGCGGGACAGGGATCACTGAAGCTTTCTTT.

The chain is built from TRBV7-2 and TRBJ1-2; D may be TRBD1 (5 bases). This CDR3 has 14 amino acids. Looked up from germline, CDR1 is SGHTA and CDR2 is FQGNSA. V gave up 0 bases and J gave up 8 bases, with 13 bases separating them. The CDR3 nucleotides read TGTGCCAGCAGCTTAGCAGGGGAGGGCCGGGGCTACACCTTC. The encoded protein is CASSLAGEGRGYTF.

This clone occurred a few times. The rearrangement uses TRBV6-2 or TRBV6-3 and TRBJ2-1; 7 nucleotides align to TRBD2. The length of the CDR3 is 15 residues. Unmatched junction bases numbered 8, after V lost 2 bases and J lost 7 bases. From germline, CDR1 is MNHEY and CDR2 SVGEGT. As DNA, the CDR3 is TGTGCCAGCAGTTACAAGCGGGAATGGAAAAATGAGCAGTTCTTC. Protein product: CASSYKREWKNEQFF.

V usage is TRBV21-1 and J usage is TRBJ2-2; no check of the table's D call, TRBD1, against the DNA was made. TRBV21-1 is reported as a pseudogene. The CDR3 sequence is 16 residues long. The CDR3 protein is CASSKPPGRNTGELFF. The CDR3, as DNA: TGTGCCAGCAGCAAACCCCCAGGAAGAAACACCGGGGAGCTGTTTTTT.

V usage is TRBV2 and J usage is TRBJ1-1; D gene unclear. V was pared by 6 bases and J by 9 bases, with 17 bases between. The germline V gene encodes CDR1 SNHLY and CDR2 FYNNEI. This CDR3 spans 13 amino acids. The CDR3 region is CASSRDPTKQAFF. CDR3 DNA: TGTGCCAGCAGCCGGGATCCGACTAAACAAGCTTTCTTT.

The CDR3 DNA follows: TGTGCCAGCAGTTCCGGACAGGTCGCAGATACGCAGTATTTT. It is translated as CASSSGQVADTQYF. The rearrangement joins TRBV6-2 or TRBV6-3 to TRBJ2-3, with 7 positions matching TRBD1. Germline CDR1 is MNHEY and CDR2 is SVGEGT. The junction had 5 bases not matched to a gene; V was cut back by 4 bases and J by 4 bases. This CDR3 is 14 amino acids long.

This chain uses TRBV10-1 with TRBJ1-1, with a weak D call TRBD1 (6 bases). The CDR3 contains 17 residues. Germline lookup yields CDR1 WNHNN and CDR2 SYGVQD (reference sequence). Between the trimmed V and J ends, which lost 5 bases and 0 bases, there was a span of 19 bases. In nucleotides, the CDR3 is TGCGCCAGCAGTCACCGAGACAGGCCCCACATGAACACTGAAGCTTTCTTT. Its translation: CASSHRDRPHMNTEAFF.

This chain uses TRBV4-3 with TRBJ2-7; D might be TRBD1 (5 bases). V was trimmed by 0 bases and J by 3 bases, leaving 6 bases between them. The length of the CDR3 is 13 residues. Germline lookup yields CDR1 LGHNA and CDR2 YSLEER. The CDR3 bases are TGCGCCAGCAGCCAAGATAGGGGCTACGAGCAGTACTTC. Amino acids: CASSQDRGYEQYF.

This clone was observed at least ten times. V is TRBV3-1 (or the pseudogene TRBV3-2) and J is TRBJ1-6, with a weak D call TRBD1 (5 bases). Germline CDR1 reads LGHDT; CDR2 reads YNNKEL (reference sequence). Trimming took off 3 bases at V and 7 bases at J, with 7 bases between the two ends. The CDR3 consists of 13 residues. The CDR3 DNA reads TGTGCCAGCAGCCATCGACAGAATTCACCCCTCCACTTT. This codes for CASSHRQNSPLHF.

The rearrangement uses TRBV6-5 and TRBJ2-1; 11 nucleotides line up with TRBD2. The germline gives CDR1 MNHEY, CDR2 SVGAGI. J gave up 6 bases and V 5 bases, and 6 bases lay outside the gene matches. CDR3 length: 15 residues. For the CDR3, the DNA is TGTGCCAGCAGTAATACTAGCGGGAGAGGCAATGAGCAGTTCTTC. Translating gives CASSNTSGRGNEQFF.

This rearrangement joins TRBV5-1 to TRBJ2-2; 8 nucleotides line up with TRBD2. The CDR3 loop spans 15 amino acids. V dropped 4 bases and J dropped 6; count of bases not matched to a gene: 8. Germline V gene data show CDR1 as SGHRS and CDR2 as YFSETQ. The CDR3 DNA reads as TGCGCCAGCAGCCTGGGACTAGTCTTTCCCGGGGAGCTGTTTTTT. As protein: CASSLGLVFPGELFF.

The chain couples TRBV6-6 to TRBJ2-1; D unclear. Germline V CDR1 and CDR2: MNHNY, SVGAGI (reference sequence). V lost 2 bases, J lost 8 bases, and 7 bases lay in between. The length of the CDR3 is 12 residues. The CDR3 DNA reads as TGTGCCAGCAGTTACGGGCTGTATGAGCAGTTCTTC. It translates to CASSYGLYEQFF.

The V call is TRBV7-9, the J call TRBJ2-1; D may be TRBD2 (6 bases). Germline V CDR1 and CDR2: SEHNR, FQNEAQ (reference sequence). This CDR3 is built from 17 residues. V lost 1 base and J lost 8, with 21 bases in between. This chain's CDR3 is CASSLEVDTRKRDEQFF. CDR3 in DNA: TGTGCCAGCAGCTTAGAGGTCGACACTAGAAAGCGGGATGAGCAGTTCTTC.

The chain recombines TRBV18 with TRBJ1-1; the match to TRBD1 covers 7 bases. Unmatched junction bases numbered 13, after V lost 5 bases and J lost 4 bases. CDR1 KGHSH and CDR2 LQKENI come from the germline V gene. The CDR3 extends over 16 amino acids. The CDR3 nucleotides read TGTGCCAGCTCAAGGGACAGTGGATCCCTTTCCACTGAAGCTTTCTTT. It yields the protein CASSRDSGSLSTEAFF.

The chain recombines TRBV5-1 with TRBJ2-5; the match to TRBD1 covers 7 bases. The germline V gene encodes CDR1 SGHRS and CDR2 YFSETQ. CDR3 length: 16 residues. With V trimmed by 4 bases and J by 2 bases, 11 bases remained unmatched. The CDR3 sequence: CASSRGGSPGQETQYF. The DNA of the CDR3 is TGCGCCAGCAGCCGAGGGGGCTCTCCGGGGCAAGAGACCCAGTACTTC.

The V and J genes are TRBV7-2 and TRBJ1-3; D not certain. Trimming pared 5 bases from V and 4 bases from J, leaving 15 bases between. The CDR3 extends over 15 amino acids. CDR1 is SGHTA and CDR2 is FQGNSA in the germline V gene. The CDR3: CASSRDGLEGNTIYF. The DNA for the CDR3 is TGTGCCAGCAGCAGAGACGGACTGGAAGGAAACACCATATATTTT.

V usage is TRBV21-1 and J usage is TRBJ2-7; the table's D call, TRBD2, was not checked against the DNA. TRBV21-1 is classified as a pseudogene. The CDR3 length is 12 residues. CDR3 sequence: CASSKAPLEQYV. The CDR3 nucleotides are TGTGCCAGCAGCAAAGCGCCACTCGAGCAGTACGTC.